This passage covers 18 T cell receptor beta chains from one sample sequenced in a study of Tregs in tolerant kidney transplant recipients. Using immunoSEQ multiplex PCR, the repertoire was profiled, and TCRdb retains in-frame clones only, with some absent. The data show tens of thousands of clones, 75% to 95% seen once. Mixed chimerism was transient after nonmyeloablative marrow transplants from related graft donors. The sequences come from CD4+ T cells from blood (PBMCs), collected 24 months after the transplant. The receptors were gathered from a human patient who received a combined kidney and bone marrow transplant. Some of the T cells might come from the graft donor.

The chain joins TRBV6-4 to TRBJ2-7; the match to TRBD2 covers 10 bases. J lost 1 base, V lost 0 bases, and 3 bases had no gene match. The CDR3 is made up of 16 amino acids. Germline V gene lookup returns CDR1 MRHNA and CDR2 SNTAGT. CDR3 amino acids: CASSDSGTSVSYEQYF. The CDR3 coding sequence is TGTGCCAGCAGTGACTCTGGGACTAGCGTTTCCTACGAGCAGTACTTC.

The chain carries TRBV9 and TRBJ2-1; 16 bases align to TRBD2. Germline V gene sequence: CDR1 SGDLS, CDR2 YYNGEE. The CDR3 loop spans 17 amino acids. V lost 1 base to trimming and J lost 6 bases; unmatched junction nucleotides: 4. The CDR3 sequence is CASSVTGTSGGANEQFF. CDR3 sequence (DNA): TGTGCCAGCAGCGTAACCGGGACTAGCGGGGGGGCCAATGAGCAGTTCTTC.

V is TRBV7-2 and J is TRBJ1-4, with a weak D call TRBD1 (5 bases). V lost 5 bases and J 6 bases, leaving 16 bases between the germline ends. The CDR3 is made up of 15 amino acids. Germline lookup yields CDR1 SGHTA and CDR2 FQGNSA. The CDR3 DNA reads as TGTGCCAGCAGCCTCAACACCGGGGGACATGAAAAACTGTTTTTT. Its protein product is CASSLNTGGHEKLFF.

This rearrangement joins TRBV10-3 to TRBJ2-1; 7 bases match TRBD2. Germline loops: CDR1 ENHRY, CDR2 SYGVKD. Trimming cost V 10 bases and J 7 bases; bases outside gene matches: 10. The CDR3 consists of 13 residues. The DNA for the CDR3 is TGTGCCACAGTTGCGGCGGGGGAGAATGAGCAGTTCTTC. Its protein is CATVAAGENEQFF.

The J gene is TRBJ2-2, the V gene TRBV18; D is uncertain. The CDR3 extends over 17 amino acids. Germline assignment: CDR1 KGHSH and CDR2 LQKENI. Trimming shortened V by 9 bases and J by 5 bases, and 25 bases separated the two germline ends. As DNA, the CDR3 is TGTGCCAGTTTGTCCCTAACAGCTGGGCGAAGGACCGGGGAGCTGTTTTTT. Amino acid sequence: CASLSLTAGRRTGELFF.

V is TRBV5-1 and J is TRBJ2-5; unclear D gene. Per germline, CDR1 SGHRS and CDR2 YFSETQ. The length of the CDR3 is 14 residues. V lost 5 bases, J lost 3 bases, and 14 bases lay in between. Written as DNA, the CDR3 is TGCGCCAGCAGTGCGAACCTCTTGAAAGAGACCCAGTACTTC. Residues: CASSANLLKETQYF.

The chain uses TRBV30 and TRBJ2-7; the match to TRBD1 covers 9 bases. The CDR3 sequence is 14 residues long. Germline V gene data show CDR1 as GTSNPN and CDR2 as SVGIG (reference sequence). V shed 2 bases, J shed 6 bases, and the junction held 8 bases outside the gene matches. Here the CDR3 DNA reads TGTGCCTGGAGTAGGTACAGGGGGCGTGTCGAGCAGTACTTC. Its protein product is CAWSRYRGRVEQYF.

The chain employs TRBV11-3 and TRBJ2-5, with 8 nucleotides matching TRBD1. The trim removed 5 bases at V and 5 bases at J, leaving 7 bases unmatched. Germline CDR1 and CDR2: SGHNT and YENEEA. The CDR3 covers 14 residues. The CDR3 reads CASSPRTGSETQYF. CDR3 DNA: TGTGCCAGCAGCCCCCGGACAGGGAGCGAGACCCAGTACTTC.

This chain connects TRBV6-1 to TRBJ2-7; perhaps TRBD2 as D (5 bases). The CDR3 has 13 amino acids. Germline CDR1 and CDR2: MNHNS and SASEGT. Trimming cost V 2 bases and J 4 bases, with 9 bases left between them. CDR3 sequence reads: CASSEPTSYEQYF. CDR3 DNA: TGTGCCAGCAGTGAACCTACTAGTTACGAGCAGTACTTC.

The CDR3 nucleotides are TGCGCCAGCAGCCACGGACAGGGGTTCTCCACAGATACGCAGTATTTT. Translation: CASSHGQGFSTDTQYF. The rearrangement links TRBV4-1 to TRBJ2-3; 9 positions match TRBD1. Unmatched junction bases numbered 6, after V lost 3 bases and J lost 2 bases. The CDR3 totals 16 residues. The germline V gene encodes CDR1 MGHRA and CDR2 YSYEKL.

The chain joins TRBV11-2 to TRBJ1-5; possibly TRBD1 for D (5 bases). The ends were cut back, 2 bases at V and 5 bases at J, with 13 bases in the middle. The CDR3 extends over 15 amino acids. Per germline, CDR1 SGHAT and CDR2 FQNNGV. The DNA for the CDR3 is TGTGCCAGCAGCTTATCTGGGGCGGCGTATCAGCCCCAGCATTTT. Protein: CASSLSGAAYQPQHF.

The chain employs TRBV2 and TRBJ1-2, with 11 bases that match TRBD1. In germline, CDR1 is SNHLY, CDR2 FYNNEI. The CDR3 spans 16 residues. V lost 5 bases and J lost 4; bases outside the gene matches: 9. CDR3 amino acids: CASSRDRGNLLYGYTF. Written as DNA, the CDR3 is TGTGCCAGCAGTCGGGACAGGGGGAATCTTCTCTATGGCTACACCTTC. The full variable domain, with the rest looked up from reference TRBV2 and TRBJ1-2, is EPEVTQTPSHQVTQMGQEVILRCVPISNHLYFYWYRQILGQKVEFLVSFYNNEISEKSEIFDDQFSVERPDGSNFTLKIRSTKLEDSAMYFCASSRDRGNLLYGYTFGSGTRLTVV.

This clone was detected once. The chain couples TRBV9 to TRBJ2-7; the match to TRBD1 covers 11 bases. This CDR3 comprises 15 residues. The germline CDR1 and CDR2 sequences are SGDLS and YYNGEE. V was clipped by 2 bases and J by 3 bases; unmatched bases: 4. In DNA, the CDR3 is TGTGCCAGCAGCGTTACGGGACAGGGGGTCTACGAGCAGTACTTC. Translated, it gives CASSVTGQGVYEQYF.

CDR3 region: CASSPSNSPLHF. CDR3 sequence (DNA): TGTGCCAGCTCACCCTCTAATTCACCCCTCCACTTT. The chain recombines TRBV18 with TRBJ1-6; D is unclear. The CDR3 extends over 12 amino acids. V dropped 3 bases and J dropped 6 bases, with 3 bases sitting between them. Germline-derived CDR1 and CDR2 are KGHSH and LQKENI.

The genes are TRBV7-7 and TRBJ1-2; D is possibly TRBD1 (6 bases). Germline V CDR1 and CDR2: SSHAT, FNYEAQ (reference sequence). The CDR3 covers 12 residues. CDR3 region: CAGGGANYGYTF. Written as DNA, the CDR3 is TGTGCGGGCGGGGGCGCAAACTATGGCTACACCTTC.

CDR3 sequence (DNA): TGTGCCAGCAGCCCGGGACAGGGGGCGAGTGAAGCTTTCTTT. Translating it yields CASSPGQGASEAFF. V is TRBV7-9 and J is TRBJ1-1; 12 positions match TRBD1. The CDR3 length is 14 residues. CDR1 and CDR2 from the germline V gene are SEHNR and FQNEAQ (reference sequence). The V gene end was trimmed by 5 bases and the J gene end by 7 bases; junction bases not matched to a gene: 5.

CDR3 nucleotide sequence: TGCGCCAGCAGCCACGCAGGGTCCACCGGGGAGCTGTTTTTT. It codes for CASSHAGSTGELFF. This chain uses TRBV4-1 with TRBJ2-2; D possibly corresponds to TRBD1 (5 bases). The germline V gene has CDR1 MGHRA and CDR2 YSYEKL. The V and J ends lost 3 bases and 4 bases respectively, with 9 bases between them. This CDR3 region has 14 residues.

Worth noting for this clone: The junction differs from germline at one of its ends, possibly a read error. This sequence joins TRBV7-9 and TRBJ1-5, with TRBD1 as a possible D gene (5 bases). The CDR3 runs to 17 residues. The germline V gene encodes CDR1 SEHNR and CDR2 FQNEAQ (reference sequence). In DNA, the CDR3 is TGTGCCGGCAGCCCCAATCGTATAAGGGGTCGCAATCAGCCCCAGCATTTT. Translation gives CAGSPNRIRGRNQPQHF.